Shown below are 25 T cell receptor beta chains from a single sample sequenced in a study of OX40 agonist ivuxolimab in advanced cancers. Libraries were prepared by immunoSEQ multiplex PCR; TCRdb keeps only in-frame clonotypes and omits some of them. The repertoire holds 60,000 or so clones, with 90% to 95% as singletons. Sequenced here: CD4+ or CD8+ T cells sorted from blood, sampled in a trial of the OX40 agonist ivuxolimab. The source is an adult with an advanced solid tumor such as melanoma, head and neck, liver or kidney cancer.

V is TRBV19 and J is TRBJ1-2; D is possibly TRBD1 (6 bases). Trimming took 6 bases from V and 4 from J, leaving 15 bases between them. CDR3 length: 14 residues. Per the germline V gene, CDR1 is LNHDA and CDR2 is SQIVND (reference sequence). DNA for the CDR3: TGTGCCAGTAGCCTCGGGGGCGCAGGCTATGGCTACACCTTC. Translation: CASSLGGAGYGYTF.

The rearrangement joins TRBV4-1 to TRBJ2-1; TRBD2 matches at 15 bases. Germline CDR1 reads MGHRA; CDR2 reads YSYEKL. The ends lost 4 bases at V and 7 bases at J; junction bases unmatched: 5. CDR3 length: 16 residues. Written as DNA, the CDR3 is TGCGCCAGCAGCCTACGGACTAGCGGGAGGGAGAATGAGCAGTTCTTC. Translation: CASSLRTSGRENEQFF.

The chain is built from TRBV6-5 and TRBJ1-3; TRBD1 is a possible D gene (5 bases). The CDR3 sequence is 16 residues long. Between the trimmed V and J ends, which lost 0 bases and 4 bases, there was a span of 13 bases. CDR1 is MNHEY and CDR2 is SVGAGI in the germline V gene. CDR3 DNA: TGTGCCAGCAGTTACTCCCAAGGGGCAGGGGGAAACACCATATATTTT. It codes for CASSYSQGAGGNTIYF.

The genes are TRBV7-9 and TRBJ2-7; 11 bases fit TRBD2. The J segment lost 2 bases and the V segment lost 5 bases, leaving 11 bases of the junction unmatched. Per germline, CDR1 SEHNR and CDR2 FQNEAQ (reference sequence). The CDR3 is 17 amino acids. CDR3 protein: CASSVGWRLAGTYEQYF. Here the CDR3 DNA reads TGTGCCAGCAGCGTAGGGTGGAGACTAGCGGGAACCTACGAGCAGTACTTC.

V usage is TRBV13 and J usage is TRBJ2-7, with D maybe TRBD2 (6 bases). V was pared by 5 bases and J by 2 bases, with 13 bases between. This CDR3 has 14 amino acids. CDR1 is PRHDT and CDR2 is FYEKMQ in the germline V gene (reference sequence). The DNA for the CDR3 is TGTGCCAGCAGCCCACTAGCTGCGCCCTACGAGCAGTACTTC. Its protein is CASSPLAAPYEQYF. Full variable domain (rest looked up from reference TRBV13 and TRBJ2-7): AAGVIQSPRHLIKEKRETATLKCYPIPRHDTVYWYQQGPGQDPQFLISFYEKMQSDKGSIPDRFSAQQFSDYHSELNMSSLELGDSALYFCASSPLAAPYEQYFGPGTRLTVT.

In its sample, this clone was seen once. The chain joins TRBV28 to TRBJ1-1; D possibly corresponds to TRBD1 (6 bases). The CDR3 spans 14 residues. V lost 5 bases and J lost 7, with 17 bases in between. Germline-derived CDR1 and CDR2 are MDHEN and SYDVKM. CDR3 region: CASSHYRAANEAFF. The CDR3 DNA reads as TGTGCCAGCAGTCACTACAGGGCTGCAAATGAAGCTTTCTTT.

The CDR3 DNA reads as TGTGCCAGCTCACCGGGACAGGGGGCGGGCGAGCAGTACTTC. Translating gives CASSPGQGAGEQYF. The V gene is TRBV28, the J gene TRBJ2-7; 12 bases line up with TRBD1. CDR3 length: 14 residues. The germline gives CDR1 MDHEN, CDR2 SYDVKM. J gave up 6 bases and V 8 bases, and 8 bases lay outside the gene matches.

The rearrangement joins TRBV5-4 to TRBJ2-2; no clear D gene. CDR3 length equals 17 residues. V lost 0 bases and J lost 6, with 18 bases in between. Germline V CDR1 and CDR2: SGHNT, YYREEE (reference sequence). The CDR3 coding sequence is TGTGCCAGCAGCTTGGCCGGTGTTGTAGTTTGGTCCGGGGAGCTGTTTTTT. It codes for CASSLAGVVVWSGELFF.

This clone was detected only once. The rearrangement uses TRBV2 and TRBJ2-1; 7 bases fit TRBD1. Per germline, CDR1 SNHLY and CDR2 FYNNEI. Trimming at V came to 4 bases and at J to 5 bases, leaving 8 bases not matched to a gene. CDR3 length: 15 residues. The CDR3 nucleotides read TGTGCCAGCAGTGGAGAAGGGGGCTATGACAATGAGCAGTTCTTC. This gives the protein CASSGEGGYDNEQFF.

The chain carries TRBV9 and TRBJ1-3; D gene ambiguous. V gave up 0 bases and J gave up 0 bases, with 7 bases separating them. The CDR3 contains 15 residues. Per the germline V gene, CDR1 is SGDLS and CDR2 is YYNGEE. CDR3 coding DNA: TGTGCCAGCAGCGTAGGCCGGGTCTCTGGAAACACCATATATTTT. This encodes CASSVGRVSGNTIYF.

The chain employs TRBV19 and TRBJ2-7, with 9 positions matching TRBD2. With V trimmed by 6 bases and J by 0 bases, 6 bases remained unmatched. CDR1 and CDR2 (germline): LNHDA, SQIVND (reference sequence). This CDR3 is built from 15 residues. The CDR3 DNA reads as TGTGCCAGTAGATGGAGCGGGAGGCCCTCCTACGAGCAGTACTTC. Translated, it gives CASRWSGRPSYEQYF.

The chain couples TRBV7-9 to TRBJ2-2; D is undetermined. Trimming took off 1 base at V and 2 bases at J, with 8 bases between the two ends. The CDR3 contains 15 residues. The V gene's germline CDR1 is SEHNR and CDR2 FQNEAQ (reference sequence). CDR3 in DNA: TGTGCCAGCAGCTTAGGGCTAGGCAACACCGGGGAGCTGTTTTTT. Encoded protein: CASSLGLGNTGELFF.

The chain combines TRBV30 with TRBJ1-5; D is undetermined. This CDR3 comprises 13 residues. Germline V CDR1 and CDR2: GTSNPN, SVGIG (reference sequence). V lost 1 base and J 4 bases, leaving 8 bases between the germline ends. CDR3 DNA sequence: TGTGCCTGGAGTGGAAGCCGAAATCAGCCCCAGCATTTT. Translation: CAWSGSRNQPQHF.

The chain has TRBV7-9 and TRBJ2-3; TRBD2 agrees at 11 bases. The CDR3 covers 17 residues. Germline assignment: CDR1 SEHNR and CDR2 FQNEAQ (reference sequence). After removal of 5 bases from V and 4 bases from J, the junction contained 11 bases not matched to a gene. The CDR3 DNA reads as TGTGCCAGCAGCAAAGAGGGACTAGCGGTAGGGGCAGATACGCAGTATTTT. This translates into CASSKEGLAVGADTQYF.

The chain has TRBV5-1 and TRBJ1-3; D may be TRBD1 (5 bases). In germline, CDR1 is SGHRS, CDR2 YFSETQ. Trimming cost V 5 bases and J 0 bases, with 9 bases left between them. This CDR3 is built from 14 residues. This CDR3 is CASRQDRSGNTIYF. The CDR3 nucleotides are TGCGCCAGCAGACAGGATCGCTCTGGAAACACCATATATTTT.

This clone was recorded only once. Other DNA sequences in this specimen translate into the identical CDR3. The chain recombines TRBV9 with TRBJ2-7; 10 nucleotides agree with TRBD1. V shed 0 bases and J 3 bases; nucleotides not matched to a gene: 3. The CDR3 is made up of 15 amino acids. Germline CDR1 is SGDLS and CDR2 is YYNGEE. The CDR3 coding sequence is TGTGCCAGCAGCGTAGGAGGGACAGGGGTCTACGAGCAGTACTTC. Translated: CASSVGGTGVYEQYF.

V usage is TRBV7-2 and J usage is TRBJ2-3; D unresolved. This CDR3 has 16 amino acids. Germline V gene sequence: CDR1 SGHTA, CDR2 FQGNSA. V was cut by 5 bases and J by 6 bases, with 21 bases left in between. The CDR3 nucleotides are TGTGCCAGCAGCGTCCCTAGGTCGACACTTTTGGATACGCAGTATTTT. Residues: CASSVPRSTLLDTQYF.

The chain employs TRBV13 and TRBJ2-1, with TRBD2 identical over 7 bases. This CDR3 is built from 14 residues. V dropped 4 bases and J dropped 9; count of bases not matched to a gene: 9. Germline CDR1 PRHDT, CDR2 FYEKMQ (reference sequence). The CDR3: CASSSGLPKGEQFF. The CDR3 DNA reads as TGTGCCAGCAGCTCGGGACTACCCAAGGGTGAGCAGTTCTTC.

J is TRBJ2-3 and V is TRBV2, with D possibly matching TRBD2 (5 bases). CDR3 length equals 11 residues. The germline V gene has CDR1 SNHLY and CDR2 FYNNEI. Trimming left V 10 bases short and J 4 bases short, with 9 bases between. CDR3 in amino acids: CATRRADTQYF. CDR3 in DNA: TGTGCCACCAGGCGGGCAGATACGCAGTATTTT.

Regarding this clone: Other DNA variants within this sample encode the same CDR3. This chain joins TRBV25-1 and TRBJ1-1, with 7 bases that match TRBD1. The germline V gene has CDR1 MGHDK and CDR2 SYGVNS. Unmatched junction bases numbered 4, after V lost 3 bases and J lost 0 bases. The CDR3 consists of 15 residues. As DNA, the CDR3 is TGTGCCAGCAGTGAGCTGAGGGGGCTGAACACTGAAGCTTTCTTT. Amino acids: CASSELRGLNTEAFF.

J is TRBJ2-3 and V is TRBV6-5, with 8 bases aligning to TRBD2. This CDR3 is built from 15 residues. Germline trimming cut 2 bases from V and 1 base from J; bases unmatched to any gene: 2. Germline assignment: CDR1 MNHEY and CDR2 SVGAGI. The CDR3 sequence: CASSYPTSGTDTQYF. CDR3 in DNA: TGTGCCAGCAGTTACCCGACTAGCGGCACAGATACGCAGTATTTT.

J is TRBJ2-3 and V is TRBV5-4; D remains unclear. The length of the CDR3 is 15 residues. V shed 0 bases and J shed 0 bases, with 8 bases lying between them. CDR1 and CDR2 from the germline V gene are SGHNT and YYREEE (reference sequence). CDR3 DNA: TGTGCCAGCAGCTTGGAGAATCATAGCACAGATACGCAGTATTTT. Amino acid sequence: CASSLENHSTDTQYF.

The gene calls are TRBV19 and TRBJ2-5, with 9 bases identical to TRBD1. V lost 4 bases and J lost 5; bases outside the gene matches: 11. This CDR3 has 16 residues. From germline, CDR1 is LNHDA and CDR2 SQIVND (reference sequence). CDR3 bases: TGTGCCAGTAGTACCTGGGACAGGGCACGAAGGGAGACCCAGTACTTC. Translating it yields CASSTWDRARRETQYF.

The rearrangement joins TRBV30 to TRBJ2-1; no clear D. CDR3 size: 16 residues. Trimming took off 1 base at V and 4 bases at J, with 17 bases between the two ends. Germline values: CDR1 GTSNPN, CDR2 SVGIG (reference sequence). The CDR3 protein is CAWSAAVRRGYNEQFF. The DNA for the CDR3 is TGTGCCTGGAGTGCCGCCGTACGCCGTGGGTACAATGAGCAGTTCTTC.

This rearrangement joins TRBV28 to TRBJ2-7, with 7 bases matching TRBD1. Germline loops: CDR1 MDHEN, CDR2 SYDVKM. The CDR3 consists of 18 residues. The V segment lost 5 bases and the J segment 0 bases; nucleotides outside the gene matches: 16. CDR3 in amino acids: CASSLPRWGQRSSYEQYF. The CDR3 coding sequence is TGTGCCAGCAGTCTCCCTCGTTGGGGACAGAGGAGCTCCTACGAGCAGTACTTC.